The 2 T cell receptor beta chains presented below share a single source sample, sequenced in a study of CD8 T cells in ankylosing spondylitis. The antigens these receptors bind are not known. Findings and limits, study-wide: A motif in TCR beta, a set of seven to nine highly homologous variants, appeared characteristic of ankylosing spondylitis blood.

TCRdb used MiXCR to reprocess the 5' RACE reads, holding one entry per CDR3 protein. The sample records some 330,000 distinct CDR3 sequences, 6.5% to 10% being singletons. Material for sequencing was blood, either unsorted or a sorted T cell fraction (not recorded which). All receptors derive from a male donor with ankylosing spondylitis.

There are a few counts of this clonotype. The chain links TRBV5-1 to TRBJ2-3; D is unclear. The germline V gene encodes CDR1 SGHRS and CDR2 YFSETQ. The CDR3 totals 15 residues. Between the trimmed V and J ends, which lost 0 bases and 0 bases, there was a span of 8 bases. The CDR3 DNA reads TGCGCCAGCAGCTTGGAAGAGTTAAGCACAGATACGCAGTATTTT. Amino acid sequence: CASSLEELSTDTQYF.

The chain uses TRBV9 and TRBJ2-3; 9 bases are a match to TRBD2. The germline gives CDR1 SGDLS, CDR2 YYNGEE. Unmatched junction bases numbered 2, after V lost 0 bases and J lost 0 bases. This CDR3 region has 16 residues. The chain's CDR3 is CASSVGLAASTDTQYF. CDR3 sequence (DNA): TGTGCCAGCAGCGTAGGACTAGCGGCTAGCACAGATACGCAGTATTTT. Full variable domain (rest looked up from reference TRBV9 and TRBJ2-3): DSGVTQTPKHLITATGQRVTLRCSPRSGDLSVYWYQQSLDQGLQFLIQYYNGEERAKGNILERFSAQQFPDLHSELNLSSLELGDSALYFCASSVGLAASTDTQYFGPGTRLTVL.